The subject of this entry is one T cell receptor beta chain. Its cognate antigen is unknown. CDR1 is SQVTM and CDR2 is ANQGSEA in the germline V gene. The CDR3 consists of 11 residues. Trimming cost V 6 bases and J 9 bases; bases outside gene matches: 3. This specimen belongs to a study of spatial heterogeneity in lung cancer. Study overall: In the raw reads, each unique TCR and UMI combination was present more than ten times on average.

Study-wide points: More often at tumor resection than at routine follow-up, ubiquitous expanded tumor TCRs were detected in the blood.

Individually, TCR cDNA molecules were each labelled with a unique molecular identifier. Via MiXCR, TCRdb re-called the 5' RACE reads, giving one row per CDR3 protein. The sample has 40,000 to 45,000 distinct CDR3 sequences; 6% to 7.5% are singletons. Time point: sample taken at primary tumor resection. Unsorted whole RNA samples from tumor, nontumor lung or frozen PBMC were sequenced. Around 70 TRACERx patients with early, untreated non-small cell lung cancer donated samples. The genes are TRBV29-1 and TRBJ2-1; TRBD1 matches 9 bases. The sequence was collected from a female donor with early-stage non-small cell lung cancer. Material: PBMCs, obtained at surgery. CDR3 loop: CSVQGAVEQFF. CDR3 nucleotides: TGCAGCGTACAGGGGGCGGTTGAGCAGTTCTTC.